What follows are 16 T cell receptor beta chains derived from one specimen sequenced in a study of T cell repertoires in cytomegalovirus infection. In TCRdb, the reads were re-called with MiXCR into one record per CDR3 protein. The sample yields approximately 730,000 distinct CDR3 sequences, approximately 32% seen once. For these receptors, no antigen is known. The sequences come from cultured CD8+ T cells from PBMCs, collected from culture after CMV antigen stimulation. These receptors were taken from a human donor in good health (CMV status not recorded). Some clones in this sample may be carry-over from other donors' samples.

The V call is TRBV2, the J call TRBJ1-5, with 9 positions matching TRBD1. The germline CDR1 and CDR2 sequences are SNHLY and FYNNEI. The V segment lost 3 bases and the J segment 9 bases; nucleotides outside the gene matches: 6. This CDR3 contains 14 residues. CDR3 DNA sequence: TGTGCCAGCAGTGAGACAGGGGGGCGACGGCCCCAGCATTTT. It encodes CASSETGGRRPQHF.

Many counts were recorded for this clonotype. The V gene is TRBV7-8, the J gene TRBJ2-1, with D perhaps being TRBD1 or TRBD2 (5 bases each). The CDR3 spans 17 residues. Germline-derived CDR1 and CDR2 are SGHVS and FQNEAQ. V was trimmed by 5 bases and J by 6 bases, leaving 23 bases between them. The CDR3 loop reads CASSVDRDRGVGNEQFF. The CDR3 nucleotides are TGTGCCAGCAGCGTGGACCGGGACCGAGGGGTGGGCAATGAGCAGTTCTTC.

This clonotype was seen only a few times. This chain links TRBV28 with TRBJ2-5; TRBD2 matches 7 bases. J was trimmed by 5 bases and V by 2 bases; bases with no gene match: 14. Germline V CDR1 and CDR2: MDHEN, SYDVKM. The CDR3 runs 17 residues. The CDR3 protein is CASSLAPPGGAGETQYF. CDR3 nucleotide sequence: TGTGCCAGCAGTTTAGCCCCCCCCGGGGGAGCGGGGGAGACCCAGTACTTC.

This clonotype showed up just a few times. This chain links TRBV7-9 with TRBJ1-5; D unresolved. The CDR3 totals 13 residues. Germline loops: CDR1 SEHNR, CDR2 FQNEAQ (reference sequence). Trimming pared 2 bases from V and 4 bases from J, leaving 6 bases between. The DNA for the CDR3 is TGTGCCAGCAGCTTAAACATAAATCAGCCCCAGCATTTT. As protein: CASSLNINQPQHF.

This clonotype was counted ten times or more. The chain is built from TRBV7-2 and TRBJ2-5, with 9 bases that match TRBD2. In germline, CDR1 is SGHTA, CDR2 FQGNSA. The ends lost 6 bases at V and 4 bases at J; junction bases unmatched: 9. This CDR3 is 15 amino acids long. CDR3 region: CASSLSGGQGETQYF. DNA of the CDR3: TGTGCCAGCAGTTTAAGCGGGGGGCAGGGAGAGACCCAGTACTTC.

This rearrangement joins TRBV12-3 or TRBV12-4 to TRBJ2-7; D not certain. V lost 4 bases, J lost 0 bases, and 10 bases lay in between. This CDR3 has 14 residues. DNA of the CDR3: TGTGCCAGCAGTTCCCAGACCGACTCCTACGAGCAGTACTTC. The encoded protein is CASSSQTDSYEQYF.

This clonotype was recorded once. The chain employs TRBV6-1 and TRBJ1-2; 11 positions match TRBD1. Unmatched junction bases numbered 6, after V lost 6 bases and J lost 6 bases. The CDR3 runs 14 residues. Germline CDR1 MNHNS, CDR2 SASEGT. CDR3: CASSQRTGGDGYTF. The DNA for the CDR3 is TGTGCCAGCAGCCAACGGACAGGGGGCGATGGCTACACCTTC.

The J gene is TRBJ1-2, the V gene TRBV5-3, with unresolved D. TRBV5-3 is assigned to the ORF class and has an uncertain function. V lost 8 bases and J lost 7, with 15 bases in between. The CDR3 is made up of 12 amino acids. CDR3 bases: TGTGCCAGCAGCCATTACCTAGGTGGCTACACCTTC. Encoded protein: CASSHYLGGYTF.

The chain carries TRBV29-1 and TRBJ2-2; the D is unclear. CDR1 is SQVTM and CDR2 is ANQGSEA in the germline V gene. The V gene lost 7 bases and the J gene lost 0 bases, with 9 bases spanning the gap. This CDR3 spans 13 amino acids. The CDR3 here is CSGCVANTGELFF. As DNA, the CDR3 is TGCAGCGGCTGCGTGGCGAACACCGGGGAGCTGTTTTTT.

The chain couples TRBV4-1 to TRBJ2-7; D may correspond to TRBD1 or TRBD2 (6 bases each). Trimming pared 5 bases from V and 7 bases from J, leaving 24 bases between. Looked up from germline, CDR1 is MGHRA and CDR2 is YSYEKL. The CDR3 runs 16 residues. The CDR3 region has the DNA TGCGCCAGCAGCAACAATCCCTTCGGGGGCGGCGATGAGCAGTACGTC. Translated, it gives CASSNNPFGGGDEQYV.

This clonotype turned up a few times. The rearrangement joins TRBV2 to TRBJ2-7; no reliable D call. Germline V CDR1 and CDR2: SNHLY, FYNNEI. The V gene lost 3 bases and the J gene lost 2 bases, with 5 bases spanning the gap. The CDR3 has 12 residues. Written as DNA, the CDR3 is TGTGCCAGCAGTGATGTCGCCTACGAGCAGTACTTC. It codes for CASSDVAYEQYF.

CDR3 in amino acids: CASSPGLEVYNEQFF. DNA for the CDR3: TGTGCCAGCAGCCCTGGACTAGAAGTCTACAATGAGCAGTTCTTC. V is TRBV5-4 and J is TRBJ2-1, with TRBD2 identical over 7 bases. Germline V gene data show CDR1 as SGHNT and CDR2 as YYREEE (reference sequence). V gave up 4 bases and J gave up 3 bases; unmatched junction bases: 7. The CDR3 runs 15 residues.

This clonotype was seen only a few times. CDR3 sequence reads: CASTSVGRQGYTF. CDR3 bases: TGTGCCAGCACCTCGGTAGGAAGACAGGGCTACACCTTC. The chain couples TRBV5-5 to TRBJ1-2; TRBD1 might be the D (5 bases). CDR1 is SGHKS and CDR2 is YYEKEE in the germline V gene (reference sequence). The CDR3 is 13 residues long. V lost 6 bases to trimming and J lost 8 bases, with 17 bases between them. The variable domain in full, with the rest retrieved from reference TRBV5-5 and TRBJ1-2, is DAGVTQSPTHLIKTRGQQVTLRCSPISGHKSVSWYQQVLGQGPQFIFQYYEKEERGRGNFPDRFSARQFPNYSSELNVNALLLGDSALYLCASTSVGRQGYTFGSGTRLTVV.

This clonotype was seen only once. J is TRBJ2-1 and V is TRBV2; D is undetermined. The CDR3 runs 15 residues. The V end was cut by 5 bases, the J end by 0 bases, with 11 bases between. Germline V CDR1 and CDR2: SNHLY, FYNNEI. In DNA form, the CDR3 reads TGTGCCAGCAGTCCTGACTTCTCCTCCTACAATGAGCAGTTCTTC. It translates to CASSPDFSSYNEQFF.

The chain combines TRBV5-6 with TRBJ1-5, with D tentatively TRBD1 (6 bases). The V end lost 3 bases, the J end lost 2 bases, and 18 bases lay between the germline ends. There are 17 residues in the CDR3. The germline CDR1 and CDR2 sequences are SGHDT and YYEEEE. The CDR3 nucleotides read TGTGCCAGCAGCTGGGGGGGAGGGGGACGGGGCAATCAGCCCCAGCATTTT. Its translation is CASSWGGGGRGNQPQHF.

The table lists this clonotype with a few counts. CDR3 in amino acids: CASSQEPGLNTEAFF. For the CDR3, the DNA is TGCGCCAGCAGCCAAGAACCGGGGTTGAACACTGAAGCTTTCTTT. The rearrangement uses TRBV4-1 and TRBJ1-1; D gene ambiguous. Germline V gives CDR1 MGHRA, CDR2 YSYEKL. V was cut by 0 bases and J by 0 bases, with 8 bases left in between. The CDR3 has 15 amino acids.